The 9 T cell receptor beta chains below all came from one sample that was sequenced in a study of blood T cell repertoires in COVID-19. Libraries were prepared by immunoSEQ multiplex PCR; TCRdb keeps only in-frame clonotypes and omits some of them. The table records about 210,000 clones, about four fifths of them present only once. The sequenced material came from peripheral blood. Source of these receptors: a woman in her forties with acute or convalescent COVID-19.

The gene calls are TRBV6-2 or TRBV6-3 and TRBJ2-1; 11 bases are a match to TRBD2. Trimming removed 4 bases from V and 7 bases from J; junction bases left unmatched: 6. Germline CDR1 reads MNHEY; CDR2 reads SVGEGT. The CDR3 spans 15 residues. DNA of the CDR3: TGTGCCAGCAGTTTAATAGCGGGAGGGATGAATGAGCAGTTCTTC. The encoded protein is CASSLIAGGMNEQFF.

As DNA, the CDR3 is TGTGCCAGCAGTTTCTGGGACAGGGGTACCTACGAGCAGTACTTC. It codes for CASSFWDRGTYEQYF. This sequence joins TRBV28 and TRBJ2-7, with TRBD1 matching 10 bases. The CDR3 is made up of 15 amino acids. V shed 3 bases, J shed 2 bases, and the junction held 4 bases outside the gene matches. In germline, CDR1 is MDHEN, CDR2 SYDVKM.

This clone was counted only a few times. The junction differs from germline at one of its ends, possibly a read error. The chain recombines TRBV19 with TRBJ1-4; 9 bases are shared with TRBD1. The CDR3 is 15 residues long. Germline V gene sequence: CDR1 LNHDA, CDR2 SQIVND (reference sequence). Here the CDR3 reads CASSELQGAKEKLFF. The CDR3 nucleotides read TGTGCCAGTAGCGAGCTACAGGGGGCTAAAGAAAAACTGTTTTTT.

The chain carries TRBV24-1 and TRBJ1-1; D uncertain. CDR3 length equals 12 residues. The germline CDR1 and CDR2 sequences are KGHDR and SFDVKD. The V end was cut by 9 bases, the J end by 6 bases, with 13 bases between. The CDR3 protein is CATVWLLPEAFF. CDR3 nucleotides: TGTGCCACCGTCTGGCTACTACCTGAAGCTTTCTTT.

This chain joins TRBV10-2 and TRBJ2-1, with a weak D call TRBD2 (5 bases). Per germline, CDR1 WSHSY and CDR2 SAAADI. Trimming removed 2 bases at V and 8 bases at J, with 19 bases between. The CDR3 has 16 amino acids. The CDR3 loop is CASSETQVSGWDEQFF. As DNA, the CDR3 is TGCGCCAGCAGTGAGACCCAGGTCTCGGGGTGGGATGAGCAGTTCTTC.

The chain links TRBV6-5 to TRBJ1-2; the D gene is possibly TRBD1 (6 bases). Trimming shortened V by 4 bases and J by 7 bases, and 10 bases separated the two germline ends. This CDR3 has 12 residues. Looked up from germline, CDR1 is MNHEY and CDR2 is SVGAGI. CDR3 DNA: TGTGCCAGCAGTTCAGGGGCCAGTGGCTACACCTTC. It is translated as CASSSGASGYTF.

The V call is TRBV12-3 or TRBV12-4, the J call TRBJ1-6, with 8 bases that match TRBD1. The V gene end was trimmed by 7 bases and the J gene end by 8 bases; junction bases not matched to a gene: 4. CDR3 length: 13 residues. The CDR3 sequence is CASKDRVHSPLHF. For the CDR3, the DNA is TGTGCCAGCAAGGACAGGGTGCATTCACCCCTCCACTTT.

V usage is TRBV29-1 and J usage is TRBJ2-6; no clear D gene. The CDR3 loop spans 15 amino acids. Trimming removed 0 bases at V and 0 bases at J, with 6 bases between. Germline V gene sequence: CDR1 SQVTM, CDR2 ANQGSEA. CDR3 in DNA: TGCAGCGTTGAAGATAAGCTCTCTGGGGCCAACGTCCTGACTTTC. Protein sequence: CSVEDKLSGANVLTF.

This clone was found a few times. The J gene is TRBJ1-2, the V gene TRBV5-1, with D unclear. Germline CDR1 reads SGHRS; CDR2 reads YFSETQ. This CDR3 comprises 13 residues. V was trimmed by 0 bases and J by 7 bases, leaving 10 bases between them. The DNA for the CDR3 is TGCGCCAGCAGCTTGGCCGAGGGCACTGGCTACACCTTC. The encoded protein is CASSLAEGTGYTF.